Included here is one TCR beta chain sequence, with context. From the RT-PCR reads, TCRdb called clonotypes with MiXCR, one entry per CDR3 protein. The table has around 600,000 distinct CDR3 sequences, around 11% seen once. The sample originates from a study of response to subunit inactivated influenza vaccine. The CDR3 sequence is 16 residues long. Trimming took 0 bases from V and 4 from J; bases not matched to a gene: 11. Looked up from germline, CDR1 is DFQATT and CDR2 is SNEGSKA (reference sequence). These data were also reused for a study on T cells expressing NK-cell markers. Per that paper: Template switching by 5'RACE with UMIs generated the TCR beta cDNA. TCR beta repertoires came from sorted CD3+CD56+NKG2C+, CD3+CD56+NKG2C- and CD3+CD56-NKG2C+ T cells. What restricted sorting to alpha-beta TCR T cells in several experiments was an anti-gamma-delta TCR antibody.

The material sequenced was PBMCs from blood, taken on the day of vaccination. This rearrangement joins TRBV20-1 to TRBJ2-7; the match to TRBD2 covers 8 bases. This TCR was sampled from a man in his fifties or sixties who received an inactivated influenza vaccine. The CDR3 DNA reads TGCAGTGCTAGAGATCGGGAGGGAGGCTATCTGTACGAGCAGTACTTC. This translates into CSARDREGGYLYEQYF.